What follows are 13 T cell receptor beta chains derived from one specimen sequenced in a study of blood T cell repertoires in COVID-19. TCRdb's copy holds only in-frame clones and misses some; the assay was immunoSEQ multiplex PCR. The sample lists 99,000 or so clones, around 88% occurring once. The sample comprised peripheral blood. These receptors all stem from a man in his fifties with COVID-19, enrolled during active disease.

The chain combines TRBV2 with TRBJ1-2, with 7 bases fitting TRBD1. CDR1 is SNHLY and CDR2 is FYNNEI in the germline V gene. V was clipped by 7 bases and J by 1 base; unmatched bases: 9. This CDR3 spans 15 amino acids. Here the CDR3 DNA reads TGTGCCAGCACCCCCGCCCGGGACAGTAACTATGGCTACACCTTC. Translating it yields CASTPARDSNYGYTF.

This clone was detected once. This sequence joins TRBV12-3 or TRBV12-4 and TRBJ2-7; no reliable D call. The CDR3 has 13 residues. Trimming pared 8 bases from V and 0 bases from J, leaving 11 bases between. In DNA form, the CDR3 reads TGTGCCAGCGCTGAGTTTGTCTCCTACGAGCAGTACTTC. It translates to CASAEFVSYEQYF.

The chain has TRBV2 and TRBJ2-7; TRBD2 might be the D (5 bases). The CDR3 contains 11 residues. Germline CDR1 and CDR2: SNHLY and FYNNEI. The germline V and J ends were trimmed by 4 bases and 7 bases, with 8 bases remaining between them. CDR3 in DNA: TGTGCCAGCAGTGGGGTAGCGGAGCAGTACTTC. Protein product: CASSGVAEQYF.

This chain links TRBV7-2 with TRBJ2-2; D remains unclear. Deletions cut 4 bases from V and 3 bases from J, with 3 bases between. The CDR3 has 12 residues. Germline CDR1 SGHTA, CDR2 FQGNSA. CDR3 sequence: CASSSYTGELFF. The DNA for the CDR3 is TGTGCCAGCAGCTCATACACCGGGGAGCTGTTTTTT. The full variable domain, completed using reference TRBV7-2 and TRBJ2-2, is GAGVSQSPSNKVTEKGKDVELRCDPISGHTALYWYRQSLGQGLEFLIYFQGNSAPDKSGLPSDRFSAERTGGSVSTLTIQRTQQEDSAVYLCASSSYTGELFFGEGSRLTVL.

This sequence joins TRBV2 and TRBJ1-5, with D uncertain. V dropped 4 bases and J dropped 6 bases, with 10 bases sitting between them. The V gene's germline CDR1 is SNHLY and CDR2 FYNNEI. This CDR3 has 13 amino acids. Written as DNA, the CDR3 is TGTGCCAGCAGTGTAGGCGAGGGTCAGCCCCAGCATTTT. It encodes CASSVGEGQPQHF.

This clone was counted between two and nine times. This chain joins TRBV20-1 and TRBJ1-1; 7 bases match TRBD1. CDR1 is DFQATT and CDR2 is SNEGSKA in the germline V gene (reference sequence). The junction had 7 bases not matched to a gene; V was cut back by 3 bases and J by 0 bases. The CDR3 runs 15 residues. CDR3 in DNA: TGCAGTGCTAGTTCCTCAGGGGGATTGAACACTGAAGCTTTCTTT. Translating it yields CSASSSGGLNTEAFF.

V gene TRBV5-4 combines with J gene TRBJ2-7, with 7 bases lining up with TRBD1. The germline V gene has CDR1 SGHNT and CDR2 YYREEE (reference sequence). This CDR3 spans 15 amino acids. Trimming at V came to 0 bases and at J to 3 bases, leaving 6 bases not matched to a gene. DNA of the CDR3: TGTGCCAGCAGCTTGGACAGGGGATACGGCTACGAGCAGTACTTC. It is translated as CASSLDRGYGYEQYF.

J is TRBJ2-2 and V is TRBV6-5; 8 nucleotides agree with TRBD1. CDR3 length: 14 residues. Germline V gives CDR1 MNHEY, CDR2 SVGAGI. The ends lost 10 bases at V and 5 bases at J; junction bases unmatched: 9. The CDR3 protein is CAIFGQGRTGELFF. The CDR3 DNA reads TGTGCCATCTTCGGACAGGGTCGAACCGGGGAGCTGTTTTTT.

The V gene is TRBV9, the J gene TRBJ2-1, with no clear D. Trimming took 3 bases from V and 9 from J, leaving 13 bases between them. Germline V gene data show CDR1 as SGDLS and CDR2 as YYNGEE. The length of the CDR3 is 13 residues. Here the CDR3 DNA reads TGTGCCAGCAGCGATTTCCCCACGGGTGAGCAGTTCTTC. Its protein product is CASSDFPTGEQFF.

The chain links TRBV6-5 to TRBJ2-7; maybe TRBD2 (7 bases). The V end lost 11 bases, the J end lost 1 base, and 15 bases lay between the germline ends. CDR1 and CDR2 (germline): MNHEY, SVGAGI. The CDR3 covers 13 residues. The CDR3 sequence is CACGGSLSYEQYF. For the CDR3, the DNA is TGTGCCTGCGGGGGCTCCTTGTCCTACGAGCAGTACTTC.

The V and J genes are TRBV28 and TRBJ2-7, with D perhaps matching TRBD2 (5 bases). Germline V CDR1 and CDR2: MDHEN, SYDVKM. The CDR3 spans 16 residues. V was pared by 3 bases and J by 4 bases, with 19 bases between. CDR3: CASSLWGLGRLYEQYF. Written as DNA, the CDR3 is TGTGCCAGCAGTTTGTGGGGTTTGGGGAGACTTTACGAGCAGTACTTC.

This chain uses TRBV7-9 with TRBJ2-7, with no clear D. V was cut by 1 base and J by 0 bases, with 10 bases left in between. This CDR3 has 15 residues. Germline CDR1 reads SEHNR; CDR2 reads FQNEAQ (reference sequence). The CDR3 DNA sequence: TGTGCCAGCAGCTTAGACGGTAGTAACTCCTACGAGCAGTACTTC. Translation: CASSLDGSNSYEQYF.

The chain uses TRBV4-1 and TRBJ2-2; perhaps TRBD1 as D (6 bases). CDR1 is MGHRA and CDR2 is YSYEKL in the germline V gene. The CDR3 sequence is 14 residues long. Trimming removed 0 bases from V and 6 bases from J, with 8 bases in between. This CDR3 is CASSQEQGPGELFF. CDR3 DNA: TGCGCCAGCAGCCAAGAACAGGGCCCCGGGGAGCTGTTTTTT.